The 5 T cell receptor beta chains below come from one sample, sequenced in a study of early T cells in non-severe SARS-CoV-2 infection. TCRdb fed the 5' RACE reads into MiXCR, producing one record per CDR3 protein. The sample includes some 75,000 distinct CDR3 sequences, roughly 13% seen only once; the top ten take over 1.2%. Source material: whole blood. The receptors derive from an adult who was a healthcare worker with PCR-confirmed SARS-CoV-2 infection or an uninfected control (not recorded which).

The chain joins TRBV7-2 to TRBJ1-1; no clear D. Germline V gene lookup returns CDR1 SGHTA and CDR2 FQGNSA. This CDR3 spans 14 amino acids. V lost 1 base to trimming and J lost 0 bases, with 6 bases between them. CDR3 coding DNA: TGTGCCAGCAGCTTAGGGCAGATGAACACTGAAGCTTTCTTT. It yields the protein CASSLGQMNTEAFF.

This chain joins TRBV5-1 and TRBJ2-5; 8 nucleotides line up with TRBD1. Unmatched junction bases numbered 4, after V lost 4 bases and J lost 5 bases. From germline, CDR1 is SGHRS and CDR2 YFSETQ. This CDR3 is built from 13 residues. For the CDR3, the DNA is TGCGCCAGCAGCAGGGGACAGGTGGAGACCCAGTACTTC. It translates to CASSRGQVETQYF. Looking up the rest from reference TRBV5-1 and TRBJ2-5 gives the full variable domain: KAGVTQTPRYLIKTRGQQVTLSCSPISGHRSVSWYQQTPGQGLQFLFEYFSETQRNKGNFPGRFSGRQFSNSRSEMNVSTLELGDSALYLCASSRGQVETQYFGPGTRLLVL.

V usage is TRBV6-1 and J usage is TRBJ1-5; maybe TRBD1 (6 bases). The germline V and J ends were trimmed by 2 bases and 5 bases, with 16 bases remaining between them. CDR1 and CDR2 (germline): MNHNS, SASEGT. CDR3 length equals 16 residues. CDR3 nucleotides: TGTGCCAGCAGTGAATATGGCAGGGGCGGGTATCAGCCCCAGCATTTT. It translates to CASSEYGRGGYQPQHF.

This clonotype was counted many times. The gene calls are TRBV9 and TRBJ2-5, with a tentative D call TRBD2 (7 bases). The V and J ends lost 2 bases and 4 bases respectively, with 15 bases between them. Germline CDR1 and CDR2: SGDLS and YYNGEE. There are 15 residues in the CDR3. The CDR3 region is CASSVGGGPAETQYF. The CDR3 DNA reads TGTGCCAGCAGCGTGGGCGGGGGCCCAGCAGAGACCCAGTACTTC.

This clonotype was seen only a few times. The V and J genes are TRBV10-3 and TRBJ2-7; TRBD1 might be the D (5 bases). With 7 bases removed from V and 2 bases from J, the gap between germline ends came to 15 bases. Per germline, CDR1 ENHRY and CDR2 SYGVKD. CDR3 length equals 14 residues. This chain's CDR3 is CAITQGIEPYEQYF. For the CDR3, the DNA is TGTGCCATCACCCAGGGTATCGAGCCCTACGAGCAGTACTTC.